Following are 27 T cell receptor beta chains from one sample sequenced in a study of blood T cells in healthy people across ages. A second roughly 7 to 11 cycle PCR used barcoded and J-beta primers. TCRdb ran MiXCR on the 5' RACE reads and lists one entry per CDR3 protein. The table has some 560,000 distinct CDR3 sequences, over 25% seen once. The sample was also reused in another study, on T cells of mothers and their children.

The sequenced sample was blood. These receptors originate from a boy under 10 years old in good health.

The chain combines TRBV7-2 with TRBJ2-5, with a possible D match to TRBD1 (6 bases). CDR1 SGHTA and CDR2 FQGNSA come from the germline V gene. The CDR3 covers 14 residues. Trimming pared 5 bases from V and 5 bases from J, leaving 15 bases between. CDR3 bases: TGTGCCAGCAGCCAGACAGGTCGATTGGAGACCCAGTACTTC. Residues: CASSQTGRLETQYF.

The V call is TRBV20-1, the J call TRBJ2-5; D call uncertain. This CDR3 has 13 amino acids. Per germline, CDR1 DFQATT and CDR2 SNEGSKA (reference sequence). V was cut by 1 base and J by 3 bases, with 9 bases left in between. The CDR3 DNA reads as TGCAGTGCTAGAGCTAATTTTAAAGAGACCCAGTACTTC. This translates into CSARANFKETQYF.

J is TRBJ2-7 and V is TRBV9; D may match TRBD1 or TRBD2 (5 bases each). Germline CDR1 is SGDLS and CDR2 is YYNGEE. The V end was cut by 1 base, the J end by 3 bases, with 11 bases between. This CDR3 has 14 amino acids. CDR3 residues: CASSVSVGDYEQYF. CDR3 in DNA: TGTGCCAGCAGCGTAAGTGTGGGGGACTACGAGCAGTACTTC.

The CDR3 DNA is TGCGCCAGCAGCTTAGAGGGGGCTGGGGCTTTCTTT. Protein sequence: CASSLEGAGAFF. The chain links TRBV5-1 to TRBJ1-1, with 7 nucleotides matching TRBD1. Trimming at V came to 2 bases and at J to 11 bases, leaving 6 bases not matched to a gene. From germline, CDR1 is SGHRS and CDR2 YFSETQ. The CDR3 is made up of 12 amino acids.

This chain joins TRBV20-1 and TRBJ2-5, with 10 bases identical to TRBD2. The J call may be in error: the DNA end matches TRBJ2-1 better. Per the germline V gene, CDR1 is DFQATT and CDR2 is SNEGSKA (reference sequence). The CDR3 covers 13 residues. The CDR3 loop reads CSARGTSGNEQFF. The DNA of the CDR3 is TGCAGTGCTAGAGGGACTAGCGGAAATGAGCAGTTCTTC.

CDR3 bases: TGTGCCAGCAAGGGGGGTAGAGGCTACACCTTC. Its protein is CASKGGRGYTF. The chain joins TRBV3-1 to TRBJ1-2; perhaps TRBD1 as D (6 bases). V shed 7 bases and J shed 8 bases, with 11 bases lying between them. CDR1 is LGHDT and CDR2 is YNNKEL in the germline V gene (reference sequence). The CDR3 contains 11 residues.

The chain recombines TRBV9 with TRBJ2-1; D is perhaps TRBD2 (6 bases). CDR1 SGDLS and CDR2 YYNGEE come from the germline V gene. The CDR3 sequence is 12 residues long. V lost 8 bases, J lost 5 bases, and 11 bases lay in between. The CDR3 DNA reads as TGTGCCAGTGGTAGCGGTAACAATGAGCAGTTCTTC. Amino acid sequence: CASGSGNNEQFF. Together with reference TRBV9 and TRBJ2-1, the CDR3 gives the full variable domain: DSGVTQTPKHLITATGQRVTLRCSPRSGDLSVYWYQQSLDQGLQFLIQYYNGEERAKGNILERFSAQQFPDLHSELNLSSLELGDSALYFCASGSGNNEQFFGPGTRLTVL.

V and J are TRBV6-5 and TRBJ2-7; D uncertain. CDR1 and CDR2 from the germline V gene are MNHEY and SVGAGI. Trimming shortened V by 7 bases and J by 5 bases, and 15 bases separated the two germline ends. The CDR3 loop spans 13 amino acids. The CDR3 nucleotides read TGTGCCAGCAAATTCCGGGCCGATAACGAGCAGTACTTC. It is translated as CASKFRADNEQYF.

J is TRBJ2-1 and V is TRBV19; D is ambiguous. The CDR3 spans 11 residues. Germline V CDR1 and CDR2: LNHDA, SQIVND (reference sequence). Trimming cost V 3 bases and J 7 bases, with 4 bases left between them. The CDR3 loop is CASSMGNEQFF. The CDR3 coding sequence is TGTGCCAGTAGTATGGGAAATGAGCAGTTCTTC.

In this sample, this clonotype turned up a few times. Written as DNA, the CDR3 is TGTGCCAGCAGCGGGGCAACCCTGACAAAAGGCACCATATATTTT. Amino acids: CASSGATLTKGTIYF. The V gene is TRBV12-3 or TRBV12-4, the J gene TRBJ1-3, with D perhaps TRBD1 (5 bases). V was pared by 6 bases and J by 9 bases, with 21 bases between. The CDR3 spans 15 residues.

This clonotype was found a few times. V gene TRBV29-1 combines with J gene TRBJ2-5, with D perhaps TRBD1 or TRBD2 (5 bases each). The CDR3 has 14 residues. V was pared by 0 bases and J by 5 bases, with 13 bases between. Germline CDR1 is SQVTM and CDR2 is ANQGSEA. The CDR3 loop reads CSVEDRGAGETQYF. CDR3 coding DNA: TGCAGCGTTGAAGATCGAGGGGCTGGGGAGACCCAGTACTTC. Using reference TRBV29-1 and TRBJ2-5 for the parts outside the CDR3, the full variable domain is SAVISQKPSRDICQRGTSLTIQCQVDSQVTMMFWYRQQPGQSLTLIATANQGSEATYESGFVIDKFPISRPNLTFSTLTVSNMSPEDSSIYLCSVEDRGAGETQYFGPGTRLLVL.

The V and J genes are TRBV10-3 and TRBJ2-3, with TRBD2 matching 14 bases. V lost 10 bases, J lost 2 bases, and 14 bases stayed unmatched. CDR1 and CDR2 from the germline V gene are ENHRY and SYGVKD. The length of the CDR3 is 18 residues. The CDR3: CATQGLAGETSYTDTQYF. In nucleotides, the CDR3 is TGTGCCACCCAGGGACTAGCGGGAGAGACAAGCTACACAGATACGCAGTATTTT.

This clonotype was found a few times. The chain has TRBV12-3 or TRBV12-4 and TRBJ2-7, with unresolved D. Matching the DNA end better, TRBJ2-1 makes the J call doubtful. The CDR3 length is 18 residues. The CDR3 region is CASSFDLRPSDLYNEQFF. CDR3 sequence (DNA): TGTGCCAGCAGTTTTGACCTAAGGCCTTCGGACCTCTACAATGAGCAGTTCTTC.

This chain joins TRBV7-9 and TRBJ2-2; D is perhaps TRBD1 or TRBD2 (6 bases each). The CDR3 spans 14 residues. Germline-derived CDR1 and CDR2 are SEHNR and FQNEAQ (reference sequence). Trimming stripped 5 bases from V and 9 bases from J, with 16 bases between. The CDR3, as DNA: TGTGCCAGCAGCCACCGGTGGAGGGGGAGGGAGCTGTTTTTT. Its translation: CASSHRWRGRELFF.

This clonotype was observed a single time. The chain joins TRBV2 to TRBJ1-4; TRBD1 is a possible D gene (6 bases). Trimming removed 6 bases at V and 5 bases at J, with 25 bases between. Germline lookup yields CDR1 SNHLY and CDR2 FYNNEI. The CDR3 is 18 residues long. CDR3: CASSIQPLVGTPNEKLFF. CDR3 in DNA: TGTGCCAGCAGCATACAACCCCTCGTCGGGACACCGAATGAAAAACTGTTTTTT.

This rearrangement joins TRBV6-2 or TRBV6-3 to TRBJ1-2; D is undetermined. Trimming stripped 5 bases from V and 1 base from J, with 11 bases between. CDR3 size: 14 residues. Per germline, CDR1 MNHEY and CDR2 SVGEGT. The CDR3 is CASSKQTDNYGYTF. CDR3 sequence (DNA): TGTGCCAGCAGTAAACAGACGGATAACTATGGCTACACCTTC.

This clonotype was counted ten times or more. V is TRBV3-1 and J is TRBJ2-3, with no clear D. There are 17 residues in the CDR3. V lost 0 bases, J lost 4 bases, and 17 bases lay in between. Germline CDR1 and CDR2: LGHDT and YNNKEL (reference sequence). CDR3 coding DNA: TGTGCCAGCAGCCAAGACGGCGGCCACCCGTTGGCAGATACGCAGTATTTT. Amino acid sequence: CASSQDGGHPLADTQYF.

The chain joins TRBV7-9 to TRBJ1-1, with D tentatively TRBD1 (6 bases). Per the germline V gene, CDR1 is SEHNR and CDR2 is FQNEAQ (reference sequence). V shed 5 bases and J shed 3 bases, with 19 bases lying between them. This CDR3 has 16 residues. The CDR3 region has the DNA TGTGCCAGCAGCCCAATACAGGGTACGAGGGACACTGAAGCTTTCTTT. It yields the protein CASSPIQGTRDTEAFF.

The V call is TRBV5-6, the J call TRBJ2-1; D is undetermined. This CDR3 contains 15 residues. V was shortened by 2 bases and J by 1 base, with 10 bases between the two germline ends. Germline V gene data show CDR1 as SGHDT and CDR2 as YYEEEE. DNA of the CDR3: TGTGCCAGCAGCTTTTCCCAATTATCCTACAATGAGCAGTTCTTC. Protein: CASSFSQLSYNEQFF.

This clonotype was counted only a few times. The genes are TRBV5-1 and TRBJ1-1, with a possible D match to TRBD1 (5 bases). The CDR3 sequence is 15 residues long. Trimming shortened V by 4 bases and J by 0 bases, and 13 bases separated the two germline ends. Looked up from germline, CDR1 is SGHRS and CDR2 is YFSETQ. CDR3 residues: CASSGTGTLNTEAFF. For the CDR3, the DNA is TGCGCCAGCAGCGGTACCGGGACTCTGAACACTGAAGCTTTCTTT.

This clonotype has only a few counts. The chain combines TRBV28 with TRBJ1-1; D remains unclear. The length of the CDR3 is 13 residues. V was shortened by 4 bases and J by 6 bases, with 12 bases between the two germline ends. Germline CDR1 and CDR2: MDHEN and SYDVKM. The CDR3 spells CASSWGGRPEAFF. CDR3 bases: TGTGCCAGCAGTTGGGGTGGGAGGCCTGAAGCTTTCTTT.

The chain joins TRBV6-2 or TRBV6-3 to TRBJ2-3, with D uncertain. Germline CDR1 reads MNHEY; CDR2 reads SVGEGT. The CDR3 has 14 residues. The V end was cut by 2 bases, the J end by 3 bases, with 9 bases between. The DNA for the CDR3 is TGTGCCAGCAGTTACCAGGTTCCTACAGATACGCAGTATTTT. Translating it yields CASSYQVPTDTQYF.

This clonotype was observed once. V is TRBV12-3 or TRBV12-4 and J is TRBJ1-2; weak D call: TRBD1 (6 bases). With 6 bases removed from V and 8 bases from J, the gap between germline ends came to 19 bases. The CDR3 spans 14 residues. The CDR3, as DNA: TGTGCCAGCAGCCTTCAACAGGGCGGGACCGGCTACACCTTC. This encodes CASSLQQGGTGYTF.

This clonotype came up a few times. This chain uses TRBV12-3 or TRBV12-4 with TRBJ2-1; 11 bases align to TRBD2. CDR3 length: 14 residues. J was trimmed by 7 bases and V by 5 bases; bases with no gene match: 4. This CDR3 reads CASSTSGGWNEQFF. The CDR3 DNA reads TGTGCCAGCAGTACTAGCGGGGGTTGGAATGAGCAGTTCTTC.

On this clonotype itself: A read error may account for a junction end that differs from germline. The chain joins TRBV13 to TRBJ2-5; the D is unclear. The germline V gene encodes CDR1 PRHDT and CDR2 FYEKMQ (reference sequence). CDR3 length: 14 amino acids. The CDR3 DNA follows: TGTGCCAGCAGAAAAATAGGCCAACAACGGACCCGGTACTTC. Translating gives CASRKIGQQRTRYF.

The V and J genes are TRBV7-3 and TRBJ2-6, with a weak D call TRBD2 (6 bases). There are 15 residues in the CDR3. Trimming shortened V by 7 bases and J by 3 bases, and 13 bases separated the two germline ends. Germline values: CDR1 SGHTA, CDR2 FQGTGA. The CDR3 here is CASTVTGVGANVLTF. The CDR3 DNA is TGTGCCAGCACCGTCACGGGGGTTGGGGCCAACGTCCTGACTTTC.

This clonotype appeared a few times. The chain employs TRBV12-3 or TRBV12-4 and TRBJ2-4; the D gene is possibly TRBD2 (5 bases). V lost 2 bases and J lost 3, with 14 bases in between. The CDR3 runs 16 residues. This CDR3 is CASSLSLEGNKNIQYF. Here the CDR3 DNA reads TGTGCCAGCAGTTTATCGCTCGAGGGAAACAAAAACATTCAGTACTTC.